These 2 T cell receptor beta chains were all obtained from the same sample, sequenced in a study of blood T cell repertoires in COVID-19. The method was immunoSEQ multiplex PCR; TCRdb's version includes in-frame clones alone and lacks a portion of them. The sample lists about 330,000 clones; around 84% were seen once. Input material: PBMCs or T cells enriched from blood (not recorded which). The receptors shown here come from a woman aged 18-29 years who had recovered from COVID-19.

The CDR3 DNA reads as TGCGCCAGCAGCCAAGGGCCGGGCTATGGCTACACCTTC. This encodes CASSQGPGYGYTF. The rearrangement joins TRBV4-1 to TRBJ1-2; D unresolved. Germline CDR1 and CDR2: MGHRA and YSYEKL. CDR3 length: 13 amino acids. Trimming shortened V by 1 base and J by 4 bases, and 7 bases separated the two germline ends.

The chain links TRBV12-3 or TRBV12-4 to TRBJ1-1, with 9 bases aligning to TRBD1. J lost 8 bases, V lost 0 bases, and 1 base had no gene match. The CDR3 has 13 amino acids. The CDR3 DNA reads TGTGCCAGCAGTTTAGCGGGGACAGGGGAAGCTTTCTTT. It specifies CASSLAGTGEAFF.